This T cell receptor beta chain was retrieved from a study of blood T cell repertoires in COVID-19. Study-wide background: The analysed material was cDNA or gDNA that came from T cells, B-cell-depleted T cells, or PBMCs.

Assay: immunoSEQ multiplex PCR; the TCRdb copy retains only in-frame clones and omits some. The data show roughly 53,000 clones, around four fifths seen once. The sample holds one count of this clone. This CDR3 region has 15 residues. V lost 2 bases to trimming and J lost 4 bases, with 11 bases between them. Germline CDR1 LGHDT, CDR2 YNNKEL (reference sequence). The rearrangement uses TRBV3-1 (or the pseudogene TRBV3-2) and TRBJ2-2; perhaps TRBD1 as D (6 bases). This TCR derives from a man in his forties or fifties with acute or convalescent COVID-19. Material for sequencing was peripheral blood. CDR3 sequence reads: CASSQRGIGTGELFF. CDR3 DNA: TGTGCCAGCAGCCAAAGGGGGATTGGCACCGGGGAGCTGTTTTTT.